Presented here are 28 T cell receptor beta chains from one specimen sequenced in a study of blood T cells in healthy people across ages. The authors ran a second PCR of about 6 to 12 cycles using a sample-barcoded 5' primer and a J-beta primer mix. TCRdb recomputed calls from the 5' RACE reads with MiXCR, one row per CDR3 protein. The sample lists approximately 1.5 million distinct CDR3 sequences; 30% to 35% were seen once. What was sequenced was blood. The receptor source for this set is a woman in her 30s in good health.

In this sample, this clonotype turned up a few times. The V and J genes are TRBV4-1 and TRBJ2-1; 8 nucleotides align to TRBD2. CDR3 length: 16 residues. Germline V CDR1 and CDR2: MGHRA, YSYEKL. The ends lost 1 base at V and 7 bases at J; junction bases unmatched: 9. The CDR3 DNA follows: TGCGCCAGCAGCCAAGTCGCAAGCGGGAGTGGTAATGAGCAGTTCTTC. Its protein product is CASSQVASGSGNEQFF.

The J gene is TRBJ2-1, the V gene TRBV6-5; D unclear. The germline CDR1 and CDR2 sequences are MNHEY and SVGAGI. This CDR3 spans 13 amino acids. The V end was cut by 0 bases, the J end by 4 bases, with 4 bases between. In DNA, the CDR3 is TGTGCCAGCAGTTACTCGCTGTACAATGAGCAGTTCTTC. Translation: CASSYSLYNEQFF.

J is TRBJ2-1 and V is TRBV10-3, with D tentatively TRBD1 (7 bases). Trimming left V 2 bases short and J 4 bases short, with 18 bases between. The CDR3 contains 17 residues. Germline assignment: CDR1 ENHRY and CDR2 SYGVKD. The CDR3 loop is CAISEQLAQGGYNEQFF. In nucleotides, the CDR3 is TGTGCCATCAGTGAGCAACTAGCCCAGGGGGGATACAATGAGCAGTTCTTC.

This clonotype was picked up many times. The chain is built from TRBV12-3 or TRBV12-4 and TRBJ1-2; the D is unclear. Trimming pared 2 bases from V and 1 base from J, leaving 2 bases between. The CDR3 runs to 12 residues. The CDR3 sequence: CASSLSNYGYTF. The CDR3 nucleotides are TGTGCCAGCAGTTTAAGTAACTATGGCTACACCTTC.

This chain connects TRBV4-1 to TRBJ1-4, with TRBD1 matching 7 bases. The germline gives CDR1 MGHRA, CDR2 YSYEKL. V lost 4 bases to trimming and J lost 0 bases; unmatched junction nucleotides: 8. The CDR3 is 17 amino acids. In DNA form, the CDR3 reads TGCGCCAGCAGCCTTCCCCCGGGACAGTCAACTAATGAAAAACTGTTTTTT. Its translation is CASSLPPGQSTNEKLFF.

The chain links TRBV18 to TRBJ2-7; D gene unclear. Trimming took off 1 base at V and 2 bases at J, with 9 bases between the two ends. CDR3 size: 14 residues. Germline V gene data show CDR1 as KGHSH and CDR2 as LQKENI. The CDR3 sequence is CASSPRIDTYEQYF. CDR3 DNA: TGTGCCAGCTCACCACGTATCGATACCTACGAGCAGTACTTC.

This clonotype was seen many times. This chain connects TRBV4-2 to TRBJ2-5; 12 bases map to TRBD2. The CDR3 length is 18 residues. Germline loops: CDR1 LGHNA, CDR2 YNFKEQ. The trim removed 1 base at V and 2 bases at J, leaving 8 bases unmatched. The CDR3 spells CASSQAPQLAGGQETQYF. CDR3 nucleotides: TGTGCCAGCAGCCAAGCCCCTCAACTAGCGGGGGGACAAGAGACCCAGTACTTC.

The chain uses TRBV7-2 and TRBJ1-1; D remains unclear. V was clipped by 3 bases and J by 0 bases, with 11 bases between them. Per germline, CDR1 SGHTA and CDR2 FQGNSA. The CDR3 loop spans 15 amino acids. CDR3 in DNA: TGTGCCAGCAGCTTGGCGCATGGGGTGAACACTGAAGCTTTCTTT. Its translation: CASSLAHGVNTEAFF.

This rearrangement joins TRBV15 to TRBJ2-7; tentative D call: TRBD2 (6 bases). Trimming stripped 0 bases from V and 3 bases from J, with 12 bases between. Germline CDR1 is LNHNV and CDR2 is YYDKDF (reference sequence). The CDR3 loop spans 15 amino acids. Here the CDR3 DNA reads TGTGCCACCAGCAGAGATTTCGGCGGGAACTACGAGCAGTACTTC. It translates to CATSRDFGGNYEQYF. Complete variable domain (other parts from reference TRBV15 and TRBJ2-7): DAMVIQNPRYQVTQFGKPVTLSCSQTLNHNVMYWYQQKSSQAPKLLFHYYDKDFNNEADTPDNFQSRRPNTSFCFLDIRSPGLGDTAMYLCATSRDFGGNYEQYFGPGTRLTVT.

This clonotype was seen a handful of times. This chain joins TRBV5-1 and TRBJ2-1, with TRBD1 matching over 8 bases. Germline lookup yields CDR1 SGHRS and CDR2 YFSETQ. CDR3 length: 12 amino acids. V lost 4 bases, J lost 10 bases, and 4 bases stayed unmatched. Here the CDR3 reads CASSVQGDEQFF. CDR3 nucleotide sequence: TGCGCCAGCAGCGTACAGGGGGACGAGCAGTTCTTC.

This clonotype occurred a few times. This chain joins TRBV9 and TRBJ2-7, with D tentatively TRBD1 (6 bases). Trimming took off 0 bases at V and 2 bases at J, with 15 bases between the two ends. The CDR3 runs 16 residues. Germline CDR1 and CDR2: SGDLS and YYNGEE. The CDR3 sequence is CASSVDGGEGAYEQYF. The CDR3 DNA reads TGTGCCAGCAGCGTAGATGGGGGAGAGGGGGCCTACGAGCAGTACTTC.

This clonotype has a handful of counts. This chain joins TRBV3-1 and TRBJ2-4, with D possibly matching TRBD2 (5 bases). The CDR3 contains 11 residues. Per the germline V gene, CDR1 is LGHDT and CDR2 is YNNKEL (reference sequence). Trimming took off 2 bases at V and 11 bases at J, with 7 bases between the two ends. The CDR3 nucleotides read TGTGCCAGCAGCCAAAGCGGACTTCAGTACTTC. Its protein is CASSQSGLQYF.

This clonotype has more than one count but fewer than ten. The V and J genes are TRBV27 and TRBJ2-7; possible D gene TRBD2, 5 bases. Germline CDR1 is MNHEY and CDR2 is SMNVEV (reference sequence). The CDR3 is made up of 15 amino acids. V was pared by 0 bases and J by 2 bases, with 11 bases between. Here the CDR3 reads CASSLSGTRAYEQYF. CDR3 sequence (DNA): TGTGCCAGCAGTTTATCGGGCACTAGGGCCTACGAGCAGTACTTC.

CDR3 in DNA: TGTGCCAGCAGCCAAGGGGCAGGCAACGCTAACTATGGCTACACCTTC. It encodes CASSQGAGNANYGYTF. The chain has TRBV4-2 and TRBJ1-2; D is uncertain. The length of the CDR3 is 16 residues. The germline V gene encodes CDR1 LGHNA and CDR2 YNFKEQ. Trimming removed 1 base from V and 0 bases from J, with 12 bases in between.

The chain joins TRBV20-1 to TRBJ2-7; D unclear. CDR3 length: 13 residues. V was clipped by 0 bases and J by 4 bases, with 10 bases between them. CDR1 DFQATT and CDR2 SNEGSKA come from the germline V gene (reference sequence). In DNA form, the CDR3 reads TGCAGTGCTAGAGATGGGGTGTTGTACGAGCAGTACTTC. Its protein is CSARDGVLYEQYF.

This chain links TRBV4-1 with TRBJ1-2, with 12 bases identical to TRBD1. Germline CDR1 reads MGHRA; CDR2 reads YSYEKL. The V gene end was trimmed by 1 base and the J gene end by 7 bases; junction bases not matched to a gene: 4. The CDR3 spans 15 residues. CDR3 nucleotide sequence: TGCGCCAGCAGCCAAGGGGGACAGGGGGCCGGTGGCTACACCTTC. Residues: CASSQGGQGAGGYTF.

The gene calls are TRBV13 and TRBJ2-3, with 7 bases that match TRBD2. V lost 0 bases, J lost 3 bases, and 9 bases stayed unmatched. Germline CDR1 reads PRHDT; CDR2 reads FYEKMQ (reference sequence). There are 17 residues in the CDR3. The CDR3 region is CASSLGPGGERTDTQYF. The CDR3 DNA reads as TGTGCCAGCAGCTTAGGCCCGGGGGGAGAGAGGACAGATACGCAGTATTTT.

Note on this clonotype: A read error is possible here, since a much larger clone lies one base away. CDR3 sequence: CASSSRTVQETQFF. DNA for the CDR3: TGTGCCAGCAGCTCAAGGACGGTCCAAGAGACCCAGTTCTTC. The V and J genes are TRBV7-9 and TRBJ2-1, with D hard to call. Germline V gives CDR1 SEHNR, CDR2 FQNEAQ (reference sequence). The CDR3 extends over 14 amino acids. V lost 4 bases, J lost 13 bases, and 20 bases lay in between.

The rearrangement joins TRBV19 to TRBJ2-3; 10 bases map to TRBD2. The V and J ends lost 5 bases and 0 bases, in that order; junction bases with no gene match: 5. Germline values: CDR1 LNHDA, CDR2 SQIVND (reference sequence). This CDR3 is 16 amino acids long. As DNA, the CDR3 is TGTGCCAGTAGTCCTGATAGCGGGAGGAGCACAGATACGCAGTATTTT. Protein product: CASSPDSGRSTDTQYF.

Worth noting for this clonotype: One junction end does not reproduce the germline sequence, and a read error may be involved. The chain carries TRBV3-1 and TRBJ2-2, with D tentatively TRBD1 or TRBD2 (5 bases each). The CDR3 sequence is 14 residues long. The V gene's germline CDR1 is LGHDT and CDR2 YNNKEL (reference sequence). This CDR3 is CASGVVIGAGERFF. CDR3 sequence (DNA): TGTGCCAGCGGGGTAGTGATTGGGGCCGGGGAGCGGTTTTTT.

The J gene is TRBJ2-7, the V gene TRBV3-1; D gene unclear. The CDR3 consists of 15 residues. V was shortened by 0 bases and J by 7 bases, with 16 bases between the two germline ends. CDR1 LGHDT and CDR2 YNNKEL come from the germline V gene (reference sequence). CDR3 sequence: CASSQEGTLYNEQYF. In nucleotides, the CDR3 is TGTGCCAGCAGCCAAGAAGGTACACTCTACAATGAGCAGTACTTC.

The rearrangement links TRBV14 to TRBJ2-4, with D possibly matching TRBD1 (5 bases). Deletions cut 1 base from V and 0 bases from J, with 19 bases between. The germline V gene encodes CDR1 SGHDN and CDR2 FVKESK. The CDR3 is 19 residues long. The DNA of the CDR3 is TGTGCCAGCAGCCAAGTAAACAGGATTAACCGACTAGCCAAAAACATTCAGTACTTC. Translating gives CASSQVNRINRLAKNIQYF.

This clonotype was observed a few times. The chain has TRBV9 and TRBJ2-1; no clear D gene. The CDR3 is 12 residues long. Germline CDR1 SGDLS, CDR2 YYNGEE. The V end was cut by 0 bases, the J end by 8 bases, with 6 bases between. CDR3 loop: CASSVDFDEQFF. DNA of the CDR3: TGTGCCAGCAGCGTAGACTTCGATGAGCAGTTCTTC.

This chain connects TRBV7-6 to TRBJ1-1; 8 positions match TRBD1. The CDR3 extends over 16 amino acids. Looked up from germline, CDR1 is SGHVS and CDR2 is FNYEAQ. V dropped 4 bases and J dropped 2; count of bases not matched to a gene: 9. The CDR3 DNA is TGTGCCAGCAGCTCACCTCGGACAGGGCTCAACACTGAAGCTTTCTTT. It yields the protein CASSSPRTGLNTEAFF.

In this sample, this clonotype turned up many times. The chain recombines TRBV29-1 with TRBJ2-6, with D possibly TRBD1 on 6 matching bases. CDR1 is SQVTM, CDR2 ANQGSEA, per germline. This CDR3 region has 15 residues. The V gene lost 3 bases and the J gene lost 1 base, with 10 bases spanning the gap. CDR3 residues: CSVEAQGSGANVLTF. The CDR3 nucleotides are TGCAGCGTTGAGGCTCAGGGGTCTGGGGCCAACGTCCTGACTTTC.

The V and J genes are TRBV6-1 and TRBJ2-7; D ambiguous. In germline, CDR1 is MNHNS, CDR2 SASEGT. Deletions cut 4 bases from V and 0 bases from J, with 7 bases between. The CDR3 spans 13 residues. CDR3 protein: CASSGANSYEQYF. CDR3 DNA sequence: TGTGCCAGCAGTGGAGCTAACTCCTACGAGCAGTACTTC.

This clonotype was picked up a small number of times. The V gene is TRBV20-1, the J gene TRBJ1-6; TRBD1 might be the D (5 bases). The CDR3 runs to 15 residues. CDR1 is DFQATT and CDR2 is SNEGSKA in the germline V gene (reference sequence). V was cut by 4 bases and J by 0 bases, with 10 bases left in between. The CDR3 DNA sequence: TGCAGTGCTACAGCGGGGGGCTCCTATAATTCACCCCTCCACTTT. Translating it yields CSATAGGSYNSPLHF.

The rearrangement uses TRBV6-5 and TRBJ2-7; 10 bases are a match to TRBD2. V gave up 2 bases and J gave up 7 bases; unmatched junction bases: 2. The germline V gene encodes CDR1 MNHEY and CDR2 SVGAGI. This CDR3 spans 13 amino acids. The CDR3 coding sequence is TGTGCCAGCAGTTACCCTAGCGGGAGTGAGCAGTACTTC. It codes for CASSYPSGSEQYF.